These T cell receptor beta chains were read from a single sample in a study of shared clonotypes between healthy human individuals. Using immunoSEQ multiplex PCR, the repertoire was profiled, and TCRdb retains in-frame clones only, with some absent. The repertoire includes about 1,800,000 clones, about 94% of them detected once, and approximately 1% sits in the top ten. The specimen sequenced was naive CD8+ T cells sorted from blood. The source is a man aged 18 to 30 in good health. CDR3s include the opening cysteine and the closing phenylalanine or tryptophan. The D gene is left open where the match is weak. Rows may omit the clone size; those that give it use once, few, many or a size class.

v_call	clone_size	d_call	j_call	cdr3_nt	cdr3_aa
TRBV9	.	TRBD1	TRBJ2-7	TGTGCCAGCAGCGGGACAGGGGGCGACGAGCAGTACTTC	CASSGTGGDEQYF
TRBV19	.	.	TRBJ2-7	TGTGCCAGTAGTCCCTGGGAAGGGCCCTACGAGCAGTACTTC	CASSPWEGPYEQYF
TRBV2	.	.	TRBJ2-5	TGTGCCAGCAAGGGACAAAGGGAAGAGACCCAGTACTTC	CASKGQREETQYF
TRBV30	.	TRBD1	TRBJ2-7	TGTGCCTGGGACAGGGGGGCTTGGGACGAGCAGTACTTC	CAWDRGAWDEQYF
TRBV29-1	.	TRBD2	TRBJ2-1	TGCAGCGTTGAAGGGAGGGAGGGCCCATACAATGAGCAGTTCTTC	CSVEGREGPYNEQFF
TRBV13	.	.	TRBJ2-5	TGTGCCAGCAGCTTAGAAGGCAAGACCCAGTACTTC	CASSLEGKTQYF
TRBV9	.	.	TRBJ2-2	TGTGCCACTTCGAACACCGGGGAGCTGTTTTTT	CATSNTGELFF
TRBV7-9	few	.	TRBJ2-7	TGTGCCAGCAGCTTAGCCACAGGGTACCGGGGCGAGCAGTACTTC	CASSLATGYRGEQYF
TRBV5-1	.	TRBD2	TRBJ2-3	TGCGCCAGCGGATACTCTCTAGCGGGCACAGATACGCAGTATTTT	CASGYSLAGTDTQYF
TRBV9	.	TRBD2	TRBJ2-1	TGTGCCAGCAGCGCCGGACTAGCGGCCTACAATGAGCAGTTCTTC	CASSAGLAAYNEQFF
TRBV27	few	.	TRBJ1-3	TGTGCCAGCAGTCCGAATAGCCGCGGAAACACCATATATTTT	CASSPNSRGNTIYF
TRBV19	.	TRBD2	TRBJ2-1	TGTGCCAGTAGTATCCAGCGGGAGAACTACAATGAGCAGTTCTTC	CASSIQRENYNEQFF
TRBV12-5	.	TRBD2	TRBJ2-7	TGTGCTAGTGGTCCGGGACTAGCGGGAGGGCTTTACGAGCAGTACTTC	CASGPGLAGGLYEQYF
TRBV5-6	.	TRBD1	TRBJ1-5	TGTGCCAGCAGCAGGGACAGGGAAGGCAATCAGCCCCAGCATTTT	CASSRDREGNQPQHF
TRBV7-9	.	.	TRBJ2-5	TGTGCCAGCAGCTTCCAACAGGAGACCCAGTACTTC	CASSFQQETQYF
TRBV29-1	.	.	TRBJ1-2	TGCAGCGTTGAAGATACTGACGGAAACCTCTATGGCTACACCTTC	CSVEDTDGNLYGYTF
TRBV6-5	.	TRBD2	TRBJ2-3	TGTGCCAGCAGTTACCTTAGCGGGGGTAGCACAGATACGCAGTATTTT	CASSYLSGGSTDTQYF
TRBV6-5	.	TRBD1	TRBJ1-1	TGTGCCAGCAGTTATGGGACAGGGGGCCTTGGCACTGAAGCTTTCTTT	CASSYGTGGLGTEAFF
TRBV7-9	.	.	TRBJ2-7	TGTGCCAGCAGCCAGGAAAGGAACGAGCAGTACTTC	CASSQERNEQYF
TRBV7-7	.	.	TRBJ2-1	TGTGCTAGCAGCCAGGGGACTTGGAATGAGCAGTTCTTC	CASSQGTWNEQFF
TRBV20-1	once	.	TRBJ2-2	TGCAGTGCTAGAGGGGCAGAGGAGCTGTTTTTT	CSARGAEELFF
TRBV7-9	.	.	TRBJ2-7	TGTGCCAGCAGCATCGGTCAGTTCGGGGGGACAGTAGACCACGAGCAGTACTTC	CASSIGQFGGTVDHEQYF
TRBV4-1	.	.	TRBJ1-2	TGCGCCAGCAGCCAAGTGCATCCAGCTAACTATGGCTACACCTTC	CASSQVHPANYGYTF
TRBV27	.	.	TRBJ1-1	TGTGCCAGCAGTCCCCCCGGCCCCTCGGTATCTGAAGCTTTCTTT	CASSPPGPSVSEAFF
TRBV6-5	.	TRBD1	TRBJ2-5	TGTGCCAGCAGTTTGACAGGGGCGGTTCAAGAGACCCAGTACTTC	CASSLTGAVQETQYF
TRBV27	once	.	TRBJ1-2	TGTGCCAGCAGTGAGACGGGGAGCTATGGCTACACCTTC	CASSETGSYGYTF
TRBV6-5	.	.	TRBJ1-1	TGTGCCAGCAGTTACTCCGGCTGGGACACTGAAGCTTTCTTT	CASSYSGWDTEAFF
TRBV19	.	.	TRBJ1-5	TGTGCCAGTAGTATAGTTCCGGGAGACAATCAGCCCCAGCATTTT	CASSIVPGDNQPQHF
TRBV7-7	.	TRBD1	TRBJ1-6	TGTGCTAGCAGCTTTCCACAGGGGATCTCACCCCTCCACTTT	CASSFPQGISPLHF
TRBV6-1	.	.	TRBJ1-5	TGTGCCAGCAGTGAAGCGAGGGCCCAGTATCAGCCCCAGCATTTT	CASSEARAQYQPQHF
TRBV5-1	.	.	TRBJ2-1	TGCGCCAGCAGCTTGGGATCCGGGGTCTACAATGAGCAGTTCTTC	CASSLGSGVYNEQFF
TRBV5-4	.	.	TRBJ2-7	TGTGCCAGCAGCTTGGAGGCAGCGTCCGAGCAGTACTTC	CASSLEAASEQYF
TRBV9	.	.	TRBJ2-7	TGTGCCAGCAGCGTAGGGAACAGGGTAGACGAGCAGTACTTC	CASSVGNRVDEQYF
TRBV28	once	.	TRBJ2-2	TGTGCCAGCAGTTTCGTCAGGCGCGCCGGGGAGCTGTTTTTT	CASSFVRRAGELFF
TRBV7-9	.	.	TRBJ2-1	TGTGCCAGCAGCTTTCAGGTATTCCGGAGGGATGGGAATGAGCAGTTCTTC	CASSFQVFRRDGNEQFF
TRBV7-2	.	.	TRBJ2-7	TGTGCCAGCAGCTATGTGTTTTACGAGCAGTACTTC	CASSYVFYEQYF
TRBV5-1	.	.	TRBJ2-1	TGCGCCAGCAGCTTGTGGGCAGGAGACAATGAGCAGTTCTTC	CASSLWAGDNEQFF
TRBV6-5	.	TRBD2	TRBJ2-1	TGTGCCAGCAGTTCAGCGGGAGGTCGGCACAATGAGCAGTTCTTC	CASSSAGGRHNEQFF
TRBV5-6	once	.	TRBJ2-7	TGTGCCAGCAGCTCGGGTGGACCGAGCTACGAGCAGTACTTC	CASSSGGPSYEQYF
TRBV28	.	TRBD1	TRBJ1-4	TGTGCCAGCAGTGAAGACAGGGAGGTAAATGAAAAACTGTTTTTT	CASSEDREVNEKLFF
TRBV4-1	.	.	TRBJ2-5	TGCGCCAGCAGCTCGAATAGTTTCGAGACCCAGTACTTC	CASSSNSFETQYF
TRBV6-5	.	.	TRBJ1-2	TGTGCCAGCAGTTACGGCTTGGGGGATGGCTACACCTTC	CASSYGLGDGYTF
TRBV4-1	once	.	TRBJ1-1	TGCGCCAGCAGCCAACCCACAGGGACACACACTGAAGCTTTCTTT	CASSQPTGTHTEAFF
TRBV7-9	.	TRBD1	TRBJ1-1	TGTGCCAGCAGCAGAACGTTGGGGACAGCTCTGAACACTGAAGCTTTCTTT	CASSRTLGTALNTEAFF
TRBV6-6	once	.	TRBJ2-6	TGTGCCAGCAGTTATGAGAGGGGCACTGGGGCCAACGTCCTGACTTTC	CASSYERGTGANVLTF
TRBV7-2	.	.	TRBJ2-7	TGTGCCAGCAGCGGCTACGGGTACGAGCAGTACTTC	CASSGYGYEQYF
TRBV28	.	.	TRBJ1-1	TGTGCCAGCAGTCTCCTCGGTGGTGGTGAAGCTTTCTTT	CASSLLGGGEAFF